The T cell receptor beta chain under discussion was sequenced for a study of memory CD4+ T cells and cytomegalovirus serostatus. As for the study in general: Of the healthy Belgian adults, 9 were CMV seropositive and 24 seronegative.

Single viable CD3+CD4+CD8-CD45RO+ cells were sorted as the memory CD4+ T cells. In the original processing: Out-of-frame sequences were removed, leaving 2 million to 2.5 million distinct TCRbeta sequences. Assay used: immunoSEQ multiplex PCR; TCRdb lists only in-frame clones, some missing. D and trimming were read from the DNA, whereas the V and J calls and clone size are those reported in that table. The sample consists of about 50,000 clones, around four fifths of them appearing once. The V and J ends lost 1 base and 4 bases respectively, with 10 bases between them. The length of the CDR3 is 14 residues. Germline loops: CDR1 SNHLY, CDR2 FYNNEI.

Sample: memory CD4+ T cells from blood. The chain combines TRBV2 with TRBJ1-2, with D perhaps TRBD1 (6 bases). The TCR was taken from an adult in good health and CMV-seronegative. The CDR3 protein is CASSEGTEFYGYTF. The CDR3 DNA reads as TGTGCCAGCAGTGAAGGGACAGAGTTCTATGGCTACACCTTC. Looking up the rest from reference TRBV2 and TRBJ1-2 gives the full variable domain: EPEVTQTPSHQVTQMGQEVILRCVPISNHLYFYWYRQILGQKVEFLVSFYNNEISEKSEIFDDQFSVERPDGSNFTLKIRSTKLEDSAMYFCASSEGTEFYGYTFGSGTRLTVV.